Following are 19 T cell receptor beta chains from one sample sequenced in a study of immune heterogeneity within non-small cell lung tumors. The starting template was genomic DNA from bulk tumor, 550 to 700 ng per sample. Surgery yielded several widely spaced biopsies per primary tumor. The patients were newly diagnosed with non-small cell lung cancer, had not been treated, and had curative surgery. Using 32 V and 13 J primers, multiplex PCR amplified TCR beta CDR3. TCRdb used MiXCR to reprocess the multiplex PCR reads, holding one entry per CDR3 protein. Here the sample spans roughly 2,700 distinct CDR3 sequences, approximately 14% being singletons. Sequencing was performed on lung tumor tissue. The receptors derive from a female donor with non-small cell lung cancer.

This clonotype has just a few counts. A read error is possible here, since a much larger clone lies one base away. The chain joins TRBV7-9 to TRBJ1-1, with a weak D call TRBD1 (6 bases). Deletions cut 4 bases from V and 1 base from J, with 10 bases between. The CDR3 is 14 amino acids. CDR1 and CDR2 (germline): SEHNR, FQNEAQ (reference sequence). CDR3 in amino acids: CASSYRQENTEAFF. DNA for the CDR3: TGTGCCAGCAGCTACCGACAGGAGAACACTGAAGCTTTCTTT.

By sample share, this clonotype is medium-sized. The gene calls are TRBV27 and TRBJ1-6; D is undetermined. Germline CDR1 MNHEY, CDR2 SMNVEV (reference sequence). Trimming shortened V by 5 bases and J by 5 bases, and 4 bases separated the two germline ends. The CDR3 extends over 12 amino acids. The CDR3 spells CASSPNNSPLHF. CDR3 DNA: TGTGCCAGCAGTCCCAATAATTCACCCCTCCACTTT.

This clonotype rates as medium-sized (0.01 to 0.1%). This chain links TRBV18 with TRBJ1-1, with a tentative D call TRBD1 (6 bases). V lost 3 bases and J 4 bases, leaving 12 bases between the germline ends. CDR1 is KGHSH and CDR2 is LQKENI in the germline V gene. This CDR3 is 14 amino acids long. Here the CDR3 DNA reads TGTGCCAGCTCACCGCAGGGGTTGAGCACTGAAGCTTTCTTT. It is translated as CASSPQGLSTEAFF.

By share of the sample, this clonotype is medium-sized (0.01 to 0.1%). The CDR3 nucleotides are TGCGCCAGCAGCTTGGAGGACAGAAGGAACACTGAAGCTTTCTTT. It encodes CASSLEDRRNTEAFF. V gene TRBV5-1 combines with J gene TRBJ1-1; TRBD1 is a possible D gene (6 bases). Germline loops: CDR1 SGHRS, CDR2 YFSETQ. V was pared by 0 bases and J by 1 base, with 10 bases between. CDR3 size: 15 residues.

This clonotype was counted a few times. Being one base from a much bigger clone, this may be a read error. The chain employs TRBV10-1 and TRBJ2-1; 9 bases fit TRBD1. The CDR3 loop spans 16 amino acids. The germline CDR1 and CDR2 sequences are WNHNN and SYGVQD (reference sequence). CDR3 nucleotide sequence: TGCGCCAGCAGTGTCGCCGGGACAGGGCTCCACAATCAGCAGTTCTTC. This translates into CASSVAGTGLHNQQFF.

By sample share, this clonotype is medium-sized. The V gene is TRBV6-1, the J gene TRBJ1-6, with TRBD1 matching over 9 bases. V lost 5 bases to trimming and J lost 9 bases; unmatched junction nucleotides: 8. The CDR3 is 15 residues long. CDR1 MNHNS and CDR2 SASEGT come from the germline V gene. The CDR3 sequence is CASSPLGQGISPLHF. Here the CDR3 DNA reads TGTGCCAGCAGTCCGCTGGGACAGGGAATTTCACCCCTCCACTTT.

Judged by abundance, this clonotype is medium-sized. For the CDR3, the DNA is TGCGCCAGCAGGGGTAGCACAGATACGCAGTATTTT. Its protein is CASRGSTDTQYF. V is TRBV10-1 and J is TRBJ2-3; D unresolved. The CDR3 extends over 12 amino acids. V was trimmed by 6 bases and J by 0 bases, leaving 4 bases between them. The germline gives CDR1 WNHNN, CDR2 SYGVQD (reference sequence).

This clonotype ranks as large. V and J are TRBV28 and TRBJ1-1; D may be TRBD1 (6 bases). CDR1 is MDHEN, CDR2 SYDVKM, per germline. This CDR3 region has 17 residues. Between the trimmed V and J ends, which lost 3 bases and 1 base, there was a span of 18 bases. Written as DNA, the CDR3 is TGTGCCAGCAGTTTGGGTAACCAGGGGACCCCGAACACTGAAGCTTTCTTT. Translating gives CASSLGNQGTPNTEAFF. Based on the CDR3 plus reference TRBV28 and TRBJ1-1, the full variable domain is DVKVTQSSRYLVKRTGEKVFLECVQDMDHENMFWYRQDPGLGLRLIYFSYDVKMKEKGDIPEGYSVSREKKERFSLILESASTNQTSMYLCASSLGNQGTPNTEAFFGQGTRLTVV.

This clonotype is medium-sized (0.01 to 0.1%) within its sample. The chain combines TRBV12-3 or TRBV12-4 with TRBJ2-3, with TRBD2 identical over 10 bases. V was pared by 4 bases and J by 5 bases, with 12 bases of the junction left unmatched. CDR3 size: 17 residues. The CDR3 region is CASSWGASGREVDTQYF. The CDR3 DNA reads TGTGCCAGCAGTTGGGGCGCTAGCGGGAGAGAGGTAGATACGCAGTATTTT.

This clonotype was found a few times. This chain connects TRBV5-6 to TRBJ2-5; 8 bases agree with TRBD1. There are 14 residues in the CDR3. Trimming removed 2 bases from V and 3 bases from J; junction bases left unmatched: 3. CDR1 SGHDT and CDR2 YYEEEE come from the germline V gene. CDR3 coding DNA: TGTGCCAGCAGCTTAGGACAGGGTAAAGAGACCCAGTACTTC. Its protein product is CASSLGQGKETQYF.

A word on this clonotype: A much larger clone differs by one base, so this may be a read error. V gene TRBV11-3 combines with J gene TRBJ1-1; D is ambiguous. The germline gives CDR1 SGHNT, CDR2 YENEEA. The length of the CDR3 is 13 residues. The CDR3: CASSLVQNAEAFF. The DNA of the CDR3 is TGTGCCAGCAGCTTAGTGCAGAACGCTGAAGCTTTCTTT.

Relative to its sample, this clonotype is medium-sized. The CDR3 DNA sequence: TGTGCCAGCATAAACCTTCTACAGGGCGGCTACACCTTC. This codes for CASINLLQGGYTF. The V gene is TRBV6-1, the J gene TRBJ1-2; weak D call: TRBD1 (6 bases). CDR3 length equals 13 residues. Germline CDR1 is MNHNS and CDR2 is SASEGT. Trimming stripped 7 bases from V and 8 bases from J, with 17 bases between.

The J gene is TRBJ2-3, the V gene TRBV5-1, with D possibly matching TRBD2 (6 bases). V lost 2 bases, J lost 3 bases, and 13 bases lay in between. Germline values: CDR1 SGHRS, CDR2 YFSETQ. This CDR3 is built from 15 residues. CDR3 loop: CASSLAGYQTDTQYF. CDR3 DNA: TGCGCCAGCAGCTTAGCGGGTTACCAGACAGATACGCAGTATTTT.

Relative to its sample, this clonotype is medium-sized. The chain combines TRBV20-1 with TRBJ2-1; 9 positions agree with TRBD2. The germline V gene has CDR1 DFQATT and CDR2 SNEGSKA (reference sequence). V was clipped by 5 bases and J by 9 bases; unmatched bases: 17. The CDR3 runs 16 residues. CDR3 sequence (DNA): TGCAGTGCTTCACCGACTAGCGGTCGCTCAGAGGGTGAGCAGTTCTTC. Protein sequence: CSASPTSGRSEGEQFF.

This clonotype was observed many times. The gene calls are TRBV3-1 and TRBJ2-5; 7 bases align to TRBD1. CDR3 size: 15 residues. The J segment lost 4 bases and the V segment lost 8 bases, leaving 13 bases of the junction unmatched. Germline loops: CDR1 LGHDT, CDR2 YNNKEL (reference sequence). The CDR3 nucleotides read TGTGCCAGCTCAATCCCGCAAGGGGGCGGAGAGACCCAGTACTTC. It encodes CASSIPQGGGETQYF.

This clonotype was counted only a few times. The chain joins TRBV5-4 to TRBJ2-2, with D possibly matching TRBD2 (6 bases). The ends were cut back, 1 base at V and 1 base at J, with 17 bases in the middle. The germline CDR1 and CDR2 sequences are SGHNT and YYREEE (reference sequence). CDR3 size: 18 residues. CDR3 DNA sequence: TGTGCCAGCAGCTTGAACGGACGAGGAGGGTGGAACACCGGGGAGCTGTTTTTT. This encodes CASSLNGRGGWNTGELFF.

This clonotype is medium-sized. The chain uses TRBV14 and TRBJ2-7; weak D call: TRBD2 (5 bases). Trimming took 5 bases from V and 6 from J, leaving 26 bases between them. The CDR3 length is 17 residues. Germline V CDR1 and CDR2: SGHDN, FVKESK. CDR3 nucleotides: TGTGCCAGCAGCGACGGGTCCGTAAGGACTTTCTCCAGCGAGCAGTACTTC. This encodes CASSDGSVRTFSSEQYF.

Judged by abundance, this clonotype is hyperexpanded. The rearrangement links TRBV2 to TRBJ1-2; 10 bases fit TRBD1. V gave up 7 bases and J gave up 5 bases; unmatched junction bases: 7. Germline-derived CDR1 and CDR2 are SNHLY and FYNNEI. The CDR3 has 14 amino acids. The CDR3 region is CASNTGTGAYGYTF. The CDR3 DNA reads TGTGCCAGCAACACCGGGACAGGGGCTTATGGCTACACCTTC. The whole variable domain, remainder taken from reference TRBV2 and TRBJ1-2, is EPEVTQTPSHQVTQMGQEVILRCVPISNHLYFYWYRQILGQKVEFLVSFYNNEISEKSEIFDDQFSVERPDGSNFTLKIRSTKLEDSAMYFCASNTGTGAYGYTFGSGTRLTVV.

There are many counts of this clonotype. The V gene is TRBV29-1, the J gene TRBJ1-1; the match to TRBD1 covers 10 bases. CDR1 and CDR2 (germline): SQVTM, ANQGSEA. The CDR3 totals 12 residues. V trimming: 7 bases; J trimming: 5 bases; junction bases outside the gene matches: 4. CDR3 sequence reads: CSGRTGGTEAFF. The CDR3 nucleotides are TGCAGCGGACGGACAGGGGGTACTGAAGCTTTCTTT.